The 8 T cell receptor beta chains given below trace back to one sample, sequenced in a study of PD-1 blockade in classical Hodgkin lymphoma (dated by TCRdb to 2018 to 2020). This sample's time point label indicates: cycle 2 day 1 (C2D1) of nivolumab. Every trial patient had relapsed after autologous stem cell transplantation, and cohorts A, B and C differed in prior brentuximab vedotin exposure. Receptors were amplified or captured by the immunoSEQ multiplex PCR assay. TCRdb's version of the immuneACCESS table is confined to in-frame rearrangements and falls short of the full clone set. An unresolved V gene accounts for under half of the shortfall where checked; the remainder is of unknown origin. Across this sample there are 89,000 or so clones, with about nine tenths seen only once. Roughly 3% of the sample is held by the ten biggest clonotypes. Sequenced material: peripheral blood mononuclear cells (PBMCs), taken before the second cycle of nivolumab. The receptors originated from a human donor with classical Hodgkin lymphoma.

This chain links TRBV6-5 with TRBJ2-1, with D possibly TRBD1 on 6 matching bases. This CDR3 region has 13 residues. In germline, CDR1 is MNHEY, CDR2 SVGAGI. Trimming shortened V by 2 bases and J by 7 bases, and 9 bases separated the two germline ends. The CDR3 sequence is CASSYTTGNEQFF. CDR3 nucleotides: TGTGCCAGCAGTTACACTACAGGGAATGAGCAGTTCTTC.

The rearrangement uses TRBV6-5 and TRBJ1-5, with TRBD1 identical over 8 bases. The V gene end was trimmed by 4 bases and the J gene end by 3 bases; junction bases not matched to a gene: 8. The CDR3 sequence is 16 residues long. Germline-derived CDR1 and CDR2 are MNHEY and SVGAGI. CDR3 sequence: CASSSRTGILNQPQHF. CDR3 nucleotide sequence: TGTGCCAGCAGTTCCCGGACAGGGATCCTCAATCAGCCCCAGCATTTT.

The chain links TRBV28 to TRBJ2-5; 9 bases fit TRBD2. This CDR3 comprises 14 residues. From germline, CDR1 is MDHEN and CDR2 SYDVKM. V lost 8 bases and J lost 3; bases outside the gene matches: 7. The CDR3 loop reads CASSGLALKETQYF. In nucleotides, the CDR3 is TGTGCCAGCTCGGGACTAGCCCTAAAAGAGACCCAGTACTTC.

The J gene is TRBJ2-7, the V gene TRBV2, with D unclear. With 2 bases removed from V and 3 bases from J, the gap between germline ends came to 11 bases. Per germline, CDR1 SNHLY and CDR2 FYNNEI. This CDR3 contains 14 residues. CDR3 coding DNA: TGTGCCAGCAGTGAAATAGGGTACGGCTACGAGCAGTACTTC. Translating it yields CASSEIGYGYEQYF.

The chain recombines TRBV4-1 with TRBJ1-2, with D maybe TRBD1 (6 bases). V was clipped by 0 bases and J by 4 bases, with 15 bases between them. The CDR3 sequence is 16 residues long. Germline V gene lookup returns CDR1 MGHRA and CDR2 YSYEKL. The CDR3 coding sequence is TGCGCCAGCAGCCAAGATGTGGCAGGGGAGGGCTATGGCTACACCTTC. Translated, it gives CASSQDVAGEGYGYTF.

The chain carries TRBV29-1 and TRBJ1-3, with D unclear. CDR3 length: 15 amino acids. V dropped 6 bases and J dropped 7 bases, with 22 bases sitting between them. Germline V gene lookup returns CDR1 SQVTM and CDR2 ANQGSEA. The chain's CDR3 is CSVVEYEGPRNTIYF. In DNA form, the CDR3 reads TGCAGCGTCGTTGAGTATGAGGGTCCGAGGAACACCATATATTTT.

CDR3 DNA sequence: TGCAGCGTTGAAGTTCGGGCAGGGGGCAACTATGGCTACACCTTC. Translation gives CSVEVRAGGNYGYTF. V is TRBV29-1 and J is TRBJ1-2; 8 bases are a match to TRBD1. The CDR3 sequence is 15 residues long. The trim removed 1 base at V and 2 bases at J, leaving 6 bases unmatched. Germline CDR1 is SQVTM and CDR2 is ANQGSEA.

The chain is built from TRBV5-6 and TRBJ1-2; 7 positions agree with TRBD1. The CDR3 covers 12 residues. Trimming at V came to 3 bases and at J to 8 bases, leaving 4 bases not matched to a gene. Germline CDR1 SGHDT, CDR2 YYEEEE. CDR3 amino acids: CASSSGQQGYTF. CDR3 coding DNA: TGTGCCAGCAGCTCGGGACAGCAAGGCTACACCTTC. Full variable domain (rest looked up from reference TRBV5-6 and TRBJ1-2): DAGVTQSPTHLIKTRGQQVTLRCSPKSGHDTVSWYQQALGQGPQFIFQYYEEEERQRGNFPDRFSGHQFPNYSSELNVNALLLGDSALYLCASSSGQQGYTFGSGTRLTVV.